This TCR beta chain was captured by sequencing in a study of cytotoxic CD8 clonotypes in ibrutinib-treated CLL. Study information: Included were 11 to 12 relapsed/refractory and about 15 treatment-naive patients, of whom approximately 17 were IGHV unmutated. General study points: An increase in clonality occurred at ibrutinib response, followed by a return toward baseline at progression.

The V end was cut by 4 bases, the J end by 5 bases, with 11 bases between. The CDR3 length is 13 residues. CDR1 is KGHSH and CDR2 is LQKENI in the germline V gene. As regards this clone: Its antigen remains unidentified.

The sequencing depth, 1 in 200,000 to 1 in 1 million T cells, was the target. Repertoires were generated with immunoSEQ multiplex PCR, while TCRdb's copy carries only in-frame clones and drops some. The data hold about 140,000 clones, with 70% to 90% observed a single time. The TCR originated in a human donor with chronic lymphocytic leukemia. This rearrangement joins TRBV18 to TRBJ1-2; unclear D gene. This specimen consisted of PBMCs, obtained after 36 months of ibrutinib treatment. The CDR3 loop reads CASSQDGPYGYTF. Here the CDR3 DNA reads TGTGCCAGCTCACAGGACGGTCCGTATGGCTACACCTTC. The full variable domain, rest sourced from reference TRBV18 and TRBJ1-2, is NAGVMQNPRHLVRRRGQEARLRCSPMKGHSHVYWYRQLPEEGLKFMVYLQKENIIDESGMPKERFSAEFPKEGPSILRIQQVVRGDSAAYFCASSQDGPYGYTFGSGTRLTVV.